The 26 T cell receptor beta chains below come from one sample, sequenced in a study of T cells in localized non-small cell lung cancer (dated by TCRdb to about 2020). The library was generated by the immunoSEQ multiplex PCR assay. In its TCRdb copy, this immuneACCESS table keeps in-frame sequences only and misses some clones. Where compared with another copy, unresolved V genes explain less than half of these, and the others have no known cause. In all, the sample holds 130,000 or so clones, and 80% to 90% of those were seen once. The biggest ten clones account for around 1.7% of the sample. Sequencing used peripheral blood, obtained before any cancer treatment. The source of these receptors is a female donor older than 55 with stage I lung adenocarcinoma.

This chain links TRBV30 with TRBJ2-7, with D perhaps assigned TRBD1 or TRBD2 (5 bases each). V lost 4 bases and J lost 0, with 7 bases in between. There are 12 residues in the CDR3. Germline V gene lookup returns CDR1 GTSNPN and CDR2 SVGIG (reference sequence). The CDR3: CAWNGASYEQYF. DNA of the CDR3: TGTGCCTGGAACGGGGCCTCCTACGAGCAGTACTTC.

The V and J genes are TRBV5-1 and TRBJ2-5; D may match TRBD1 or TRBD2 (5 bases each). The CDR3 spans 15 residues. Trimming cost V 4 bases and J 4 bases, with 17 bases left between them. Germline CDR1 reads SGHRS; CDR2 reads YFSETQ. This CDR3 is CASSPSGTRLETQYF. The CDR3 DNA sequence: TGCGCCAGCAGCCCGTCTGGGACCCGTTTAGAGACCCAGTACTTC.

This chain links TRBV6-5 with TRBJ2-1; D gene unclear. CDR1 is MNHEY, CDR2 SVGAGI, per germline. Trimming took off 2 bases at V and 7 bases at J, with 6 bases between the two ends. The CDR3 runs 12 residues. The CDR3 region has the DNA TGTGCCAGCAGTTACCGAAGGAATGAGCAGTTCTTC. It codes for CASSYRRNEQFF.

In regard to this clone: The same CDR3 can be traced to other DNA sequences in this sample. This chain links TRBV6-5 with TRBJ2-7; a weak D match, TRBD1 (6 bases). This CDR3 has 14 residues. Trimming removed 0 bases at V and 2 bases at J, with 8 bases between. Germline assignment: CDR1 MNHEY and CDR2 SVGAGI. CDR3 sequence reads: CASSYSRGPYEQYF. The CDR3 bases are TGTGCCAGCAGTTACTCCAGGGGACCCTACGAGCAGTACTTC.

This clone has a single count. The chain carries TRBV9 and TRBJ2-4; the match to TRBD1 covers 7 bases. Germline V CDR1 and CDR2: SGDLS, YYNGEE. This CDR3 comprises 15 residues. The junction had 5 bases not matched to a gene; V was cut back by 5 bases and J by 0 bases. The CDR3 spells CASSEQGLAKNIQYF. CDR3 bases: TGTGCCAGCAGTGAACAGGGGCTAGCCAAAAACATTCAGTACTTC.

Comment on this clone: The junction departs from germline at one end; a sequencing error may be responsible. CDR3 coding DNA: TGTGCCAGCAGGGAAGCCTACGAGCAGTACTTC. Encoded protein: CASREAYEQYF. This rearrangement joins TRBV2 to TRBJ2-7; D is unresolved. The CDR3 extends over 11 amino acids. Germline V CDR1 and CDR2: SNHLY, FYNNEI.

This sequence joins TRBV6-6 and TRBJ2-1; 10 nucleotides align to TRBD2. Unmatched junction bases numbered 9, after V lost 8 bases and J lost 2 bases. This CDR3 region has 16 residues. Germline values: CDR1 MNHNY, CDR2 SVGAGI (reference sequence). The CDR3 region has the DNA TGTGCCAGCTTCACGCCCAGCGGGAGGGCCTACAATGAGCAGTTCTTC. Its protein product is CASFTPSGRAYNEQFF.

The chain is built from TRBV19 and TRBJ1-2; 8 bases align to TRBD1. The CDR3 length is 15 residues. Germline CDR1 reads LNHDA; CDR2 reads SQIVND (reference sequence). J lost 2 bases, V lost 5 bases, and 7 bases had no gene match. The DNA of the CDR3 is TGTGCCAGTAGTGCCCCTTGGACAGGGAACTATGGCTACACCTTC. It codes for CASSAPWTGNYGYTF.

The CDR3 DNA follows: TGTGCCAGCAGCTACTTGAACGGGTACACTGAAGCTTTCTTT. This sequence encodes CASSYLNGYTEAFF. V gene TRBV5-6 combines with J gene TRBJ1-1; D is unresolved. This CDR3 spans 14 amino acids. The V gene lost 3 bases and the J gene lost 3 bases, with 12 bases spanning the gap. CDR1 is SGHDT and CDR2 is YYEEEE in the germline V gene.

The V gene is TRBV20-1, the J gene TRBJ2-7; TRBD2 matches 9 bases. The CDR3 contains 11 residues. Trimming at V came to 7 bases and at J to 4 bases, leaving 2 bases not matched to a gene. Germline CDR1 is DFQATT and CDR2 is SNEGSKA (reference sequence). In DNA form, the CDR3 reads TGCAGTGGTCTAGCGGGATACGAGCAGTACTTC. This sequence encodes CSGLAGYEQYF.

The CDR3 DNA sequence: TGTGCCAGCAGTCAACCGGGACTAGCGGATTCTCCCTACGAGCAGTACTTC. As protein: CASSQPGLADSPYEQYF. The chain carries TRBV14 and TRBJ2-7, with TRBD2 matching over 11 bases. CDR1 is SGHDN and CDR2 is FVKESK in the germline V gene. The CDR3 is 17 residues long. V gave up 6 bases and J gave up 2 bases; unmatched junction bases: 12.

V and J are TRBV28 and TRBJ1-2; D possibly corresponds to TRBD1 (5 bases). V lost 2 bases to trimming and J lost 0 bases, with 16 bases between them. From germline, CDR1 is MDHEN and CDR2 SYDVKM. There are 17 residues in the CDR3. The CDR3 DNA is TGTGCCAGCAGTTTAAGTGTCCGGGGCCGAACTAACTATGGCTACACCTTC. This codes for CASSLSVRGRTNYGYTF.

The chain recombines TRBV27 with TRBJ2-5; unclear D gene. CDR1 and CDR2 (germline): MNHEY, SMNVEV (reference sequence). V lost 4 bases, J lost 1 base, and 13 bases lay in between. The CDR3 runs 15 residues. Here the CDR3 reads CASSSASRAQETQYF. The DNA for the CDR3 is TGTGCCAGCAGTTCCGCCTCCAGAGCCCAAGAGACCCAGTACTTC.

The CDR3 reads CASSLEWGTGNTIYF. The CDR3 DNA reads TGTGCCAGCAGCTTAGAATGGGGGACCGGAAACACCATATATTTT. The V gene is TRBV7-6, the J gene TRBJ1-3; possible D gene TRBD1, 5 bases. Trimming cost V 1 base and J 4 bases, with 11 bases left between them. Looked up from germline, CDR1 is SGHVS and CDR2 is FNYEAQ. This CDR3 has 15 amino acids.

This rearrangement joins TRBV7-3 to TRBJ1-2, with 12 bases identical to TRBD1. The germline V gene has CDR1 SGHTA and CDR2 FQGTGA. J lost 6 bases, V lost 3 bases, and 2 bases had no gene match. The CDR3 length is 14 residues. The CDR3 bases are TGTGCCAGCAGCTTGGGGACAGGGGGCCATGGCTACACCTTC. Translation gives CASSLGTGGHGYTF.

The chain recombines TRBV5-1 with TRBJ2-1; a weak D match, TRBD1 (7 bases). The CDR3 extends over 13 amino acids. Germline V lookup: CDR1 SGHRS, CDR2 YFSETQ. V was shortened by 7 bases and J by 6 bases, with 14 bases between the two germline ends. CDR3 residues: CASFARGANEQFF. CDR3 nucleotides: TGCGCCAGCTTTGCCAGGGGGGCCAATGAGCAGTTCTTC.

The V and J genes are TRBV11-2 and TRBJ2-3; TRBD2 matches 11 bases. Germline V gene lookup returns CDR1 SGHAT and CDR2 FQNNGV. V shed 5 bases, J shed 5 bases, and the junction held 3 bases outside the gene matches. The CDR3 runs 14 residues. Here the CDR3 DNA reads TGTGCCAGCAGCCCGGGACTAGCGGAAGATACGCAGTATTTT. It specifies CASSPGLAEDTQYF.

The V call is TRBV28, the J call TRBJ1-4; D unclear. Trimming left V 6 bases short and J 7 bases short, with 12 bases between. The V gene's germline CDR1 is MDHEN and CDR2 SYDVKM. This CDR3 is built from 13 residues. CDR3 residues: CASSPGRTEKLFF. For the CDR3, the DNA is TGTGCCAGCAGCCCCGGTCGAACTGAAAAACTGTTTTTT. Drawing the rest from reference TRBV28 and TRBJ1-4, the complete variable domain is DVKVTQSSRYLVKRTGEKVFLECVQDMDHENMFWYRQDPGLGLRLIYFSYDVKMKEKGDIPEGYSVSREKKERFSLILESASTNQTSMYLCASSPGRTEKLFFGSGTQLSVL.

This chain uses TRBV7-3 with TRBJ2-7; 7 bases are a match to TRBD2. This CDR3 has 14 amino acids. V dropped 5 bases and J dropped 3; count of bases not matched to a gene: 7. Germline CDR1 SGHTA, CDR2 FQGTGA. CDR3 loop: CASSLTSDHYEQYF. The DNA for the CDR3 is TGTGCCAGCAGCCTCACTAGCGACCACTACGAGCAGTACTTC.

The chain has TRBV5-1 and TRBJ2-5, with a weak D call TRBD1 (5 bases). V was trimmed by 5 bases and J by 2 bases, leaving 13 bases between them. CDR3 length equals 14 residues. Germline V lookup: CDR1 SGHRS, CDR2 YFSETQ. DNA of the CDR3: TGCGCCAGCAGTGCTTTCGCAGGGCAAGAGACCCAGTACTTC. It encodes CASSAFAGQETQYF. The whole variable domain, filled in from reference TRBV5-1 and TRBJ2-5, reads KAGVTQTPRYLIKTRGQQVTLSCSPISGHRSVSWYQQTPGQGLQFLFEYFSETQRNKGNFPGRFSGRQFSNSRSEMNVSTLELGDSALYLCASSAFAGQETQYFGPGTRLLVL.

This clone was seen more than once but under ten times. V and J are TRBV7-9 and TRBJ1-2; perhaps TRBD1 as D (5 bases). Trimming stripped 1 base from V and 7 bases from J, with 19 bases between. CDR3 length: 16 residues. CDR1 is SEHNR and CDR2 is FQNEAQ in the germline V gene (reference sequence). The CDR3 nucleotides are TGTGCCAGCAGCTTAGGTCTCGGGGCCAGAAAGGGTGGCTACACCTTC. Translation: CASSLGLGARKGGYTF.

The rearrangement links TRBV5-1 to TRBJ1-1; D remains ambiguous. Germline assignment: CDR1 SGHRS and CDR2 YFSETQ. Trimming removed 2 bases from V and 6 bases from J, with 11 bases in between. There are 13 residues in the CDR3. DNA of the CDR3: TGCGCCAGCAGCTTTACCCAGGACTCTGAAGCTTTCTTT. Amino acid sequence: CASSFTQDSEAFF.

J is TRBJ1-6 and V is TRBV2; 10 bases match TRBD1. This CDR3 comprises 14 residues. The germline V gene encodes CDR1 SNHLY and CDR2 FYNNEI. Germline trimming cut 3 bases from V and 10 bases from J; bases unmatched to any gene: 3. CDR3 nucleotide sequence: TGTGCCAGCAGTGAGACAGGGGGCTTATCACCCCTCCACTTT. Protein: CASSETGGLSPLHF. Together with reference TRBV2 and TRBJ1-6, the CDR3 gives the full variable domain: EPEVTQTPSHQVTQMGQEVILRCVPISNHLYFYWYRQILGQKVEFLVSFYNNEISEKSEIFDDQFSVERPDGSNFTLKIRSTKLEDSAMYFCASSETGGLSPLHFGNGTRLTVT.

Only one count was recorded for this clone. The CDR3 loop reads CASRLGGGTDTQYF. The CDR3, as DNA: TGTGCCAGCAGATTAGGGGGGGGCACAGATACGCAGTATTTT. V usage is TRBV5-4 and J usage is TRBJ2-3, with a possible D match to TRBD2 (7 bases). The V gene lost 5 bases and the J gene lost 1 base, with 11 bases spanning the gap. The CDR3 loop spans 14 amino acids. Germline lookup yields CDR1 SGHNT and CDR2 YYREEE (reference sequence).

This chain joins TRBV30 and TRBJ2-6; the D is unclear. Germline CDR1 is GTSNPN and CDR2 is SVGIG (reference sequence). Trimming shortened V by 0 bases and J by 4 bases, and 19 bases separated the two germline ends. This CDR3 is 18 amino acids long. The CDR3 nucleotides read TGTGCCTGGAGTGTACGTTCCATCCGAATGGGGGGGGCCAACGTCCTGACTTTC. It encodes CAWSVRSIRMGGANVLTF.

The chain uses TRBV7-8 and TRBJ2-7; 10 bases line up with TRBD2. V was clipped by 1 base and J by 7 bases; unmatched bases: 7. The germline gives CDR1 SGHVS, CDR2 FQNEAQ. The CDR3 runs 15 residues. CDR3 bases: TGTGCCAGCAGCTTAGGGCCTAGCGGGAGTGGGGAGCAGTACTTC. Amino acid sequence: CASSLGPSGSGEQYF.